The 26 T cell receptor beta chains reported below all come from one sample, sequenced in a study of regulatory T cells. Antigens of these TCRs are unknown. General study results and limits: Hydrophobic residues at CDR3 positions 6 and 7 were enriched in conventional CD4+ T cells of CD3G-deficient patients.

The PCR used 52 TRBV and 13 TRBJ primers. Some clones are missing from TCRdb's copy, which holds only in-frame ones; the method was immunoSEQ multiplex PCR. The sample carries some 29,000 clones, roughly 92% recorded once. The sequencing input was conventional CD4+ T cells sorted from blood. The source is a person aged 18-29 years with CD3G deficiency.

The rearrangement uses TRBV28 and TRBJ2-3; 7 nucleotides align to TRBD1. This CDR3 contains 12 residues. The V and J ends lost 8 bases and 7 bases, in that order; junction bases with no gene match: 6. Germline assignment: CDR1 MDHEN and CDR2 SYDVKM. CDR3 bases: TGTGCCAGCGGGGACAGCTTGTATACGCAGTATTTT. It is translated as CASGDSLYTQYF.

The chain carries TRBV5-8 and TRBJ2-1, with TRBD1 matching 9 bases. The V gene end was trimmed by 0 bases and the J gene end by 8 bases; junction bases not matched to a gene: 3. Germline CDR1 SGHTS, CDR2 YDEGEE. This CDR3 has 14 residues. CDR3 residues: CASSLGQGGDEQFF. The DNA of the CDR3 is TGTGCCAGCAGCTTGGGACAGGGGGGAGATGAGCAGTTCTTC.

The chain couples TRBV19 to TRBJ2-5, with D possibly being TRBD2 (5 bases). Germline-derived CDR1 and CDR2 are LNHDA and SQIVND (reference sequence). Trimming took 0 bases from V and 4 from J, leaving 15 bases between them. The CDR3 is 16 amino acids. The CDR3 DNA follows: TGTGCCAGTAGTATAGAGGCTAGCAGTTTTACAGAGACCCAGTACTTC. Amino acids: CASSIEASSFTETQYF.

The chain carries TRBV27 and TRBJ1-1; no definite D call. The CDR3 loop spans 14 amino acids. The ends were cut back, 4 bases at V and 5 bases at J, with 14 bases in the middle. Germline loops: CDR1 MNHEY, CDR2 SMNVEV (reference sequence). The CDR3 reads CASSSKAGRTEAFF. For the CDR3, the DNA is TGTGCCAGCAGTTCTAAGGCGGGGAGAACTGAAGCTTTCTTT.

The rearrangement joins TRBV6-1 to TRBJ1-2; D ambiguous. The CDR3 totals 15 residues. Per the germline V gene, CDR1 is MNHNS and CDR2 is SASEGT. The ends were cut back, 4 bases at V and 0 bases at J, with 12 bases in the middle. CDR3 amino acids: CASSGLIRSNYGYTF. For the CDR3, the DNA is TGTGCCAGCAGTGGGCTTATTCGGTCTAACTATGGCTACACCTTC.

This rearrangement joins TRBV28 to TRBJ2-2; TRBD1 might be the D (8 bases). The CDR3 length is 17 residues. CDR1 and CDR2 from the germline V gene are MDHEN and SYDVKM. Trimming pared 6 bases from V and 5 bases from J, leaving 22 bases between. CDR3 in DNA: TGTGCCAGCAGCTTAAATGGCCACAGGGGGGGGACCGGGGAGCTGTTTTTT. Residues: CASSLNGHRGGTGELFF. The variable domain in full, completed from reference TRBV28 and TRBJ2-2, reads DVKVTQSSRYLVKRTGEKVFLECVQDMDHENMFWYRQDPGLGLRLIYFSYDVKMKEKGDIPEGYSVSREKKERFSLILESASTNQTSMYLCASSLNGHRGGTGELFFGEGSRLTVL.

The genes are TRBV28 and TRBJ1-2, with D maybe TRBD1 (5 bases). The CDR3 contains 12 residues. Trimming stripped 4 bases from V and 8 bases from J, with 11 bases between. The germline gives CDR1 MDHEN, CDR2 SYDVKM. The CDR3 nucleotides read TGTGCCAGCAGTTCCCTGGGGGGAGGCTACACCTTC. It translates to CASSSLGGGYTF.

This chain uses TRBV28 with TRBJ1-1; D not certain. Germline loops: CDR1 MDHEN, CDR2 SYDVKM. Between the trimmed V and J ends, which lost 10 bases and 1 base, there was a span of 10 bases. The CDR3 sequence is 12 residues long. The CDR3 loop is CATETPNTEAFF. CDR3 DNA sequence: TGTGCCACAGAAACACCGAACACTGAAGCTTTCTTT.

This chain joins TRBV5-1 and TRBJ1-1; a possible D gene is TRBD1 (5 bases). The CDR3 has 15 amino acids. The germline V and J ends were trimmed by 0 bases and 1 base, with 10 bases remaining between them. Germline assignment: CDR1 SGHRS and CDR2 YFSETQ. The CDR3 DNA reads TGCGCCAGCAGCTTGGCTGGGGCCCCGAACACTGAAGCTTTCTTT. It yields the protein CASSLAGAPNTEAFF.

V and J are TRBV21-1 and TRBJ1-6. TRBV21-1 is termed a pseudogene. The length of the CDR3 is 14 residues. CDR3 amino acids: CARYSRSYNSPLHF. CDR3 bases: TGTGCCAGGTATAGTCGCTCCTATAATTCACCCCTCCACTTT.

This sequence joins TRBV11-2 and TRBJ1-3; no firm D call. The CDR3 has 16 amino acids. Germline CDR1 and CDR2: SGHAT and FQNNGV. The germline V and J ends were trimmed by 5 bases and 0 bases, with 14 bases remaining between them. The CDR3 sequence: CASSLGLVSSGNTIYF. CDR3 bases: TGTGCCAGCAGCCTTGGACTGGTGAGCTCTGGAAACACCATATATTTT.

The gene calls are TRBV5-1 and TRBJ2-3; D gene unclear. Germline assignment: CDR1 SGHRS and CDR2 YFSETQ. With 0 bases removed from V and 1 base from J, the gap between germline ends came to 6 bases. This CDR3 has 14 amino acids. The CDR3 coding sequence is TGCGCCAGCAGCTTGGCCACGGGCACAGATACGCAGTATTTT. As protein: CASSLATGTDTQYF.

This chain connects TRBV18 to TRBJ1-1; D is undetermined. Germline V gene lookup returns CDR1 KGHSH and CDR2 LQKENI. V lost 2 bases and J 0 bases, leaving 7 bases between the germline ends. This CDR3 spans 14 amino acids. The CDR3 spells CASSPAPLNTEAFF. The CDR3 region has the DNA TGTGCCAGCTCACCAGCACCTCTGAACACTGAAGCTTTCTTT.

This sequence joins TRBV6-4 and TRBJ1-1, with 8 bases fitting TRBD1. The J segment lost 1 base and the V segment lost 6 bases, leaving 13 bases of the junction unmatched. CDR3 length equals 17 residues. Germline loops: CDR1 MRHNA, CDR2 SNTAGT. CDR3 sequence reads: CASRPGGAGGRNTEAFF. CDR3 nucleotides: TGTGCCAGCAGACCCGGGGGAGCAGGGGGCCGGAACACTGAAGCTTTCTTT.

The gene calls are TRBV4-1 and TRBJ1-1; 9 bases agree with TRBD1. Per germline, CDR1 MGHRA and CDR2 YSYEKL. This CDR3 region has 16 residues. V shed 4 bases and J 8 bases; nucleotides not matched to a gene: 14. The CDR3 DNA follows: TGCGCCAGCAGCCCACGAGCCGGGACAGGGAGCCCAGAAGCTTTCTTT. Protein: CASSPRAGTGSPEAFF.

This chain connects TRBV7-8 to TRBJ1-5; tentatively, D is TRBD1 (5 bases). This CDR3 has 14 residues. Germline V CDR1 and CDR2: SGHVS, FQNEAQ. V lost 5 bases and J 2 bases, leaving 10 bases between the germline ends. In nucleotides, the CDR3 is TGTGCCAGCAGCGTCAGGGATGGCAATCAGCCCCAGCATTTT. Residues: CASSVRDGNQPQHF. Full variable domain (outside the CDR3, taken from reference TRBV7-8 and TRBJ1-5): GAGVSQSPRYKVAKRGQDVALRCDPISGHVSLFWYQQALGQGPEFLTYFQNEAQLDKSGLPSDRFFAERPEGSVSTLKIQRTQQEDSAVYLCASSVRDGNQPQHFGDGTRLSIL.

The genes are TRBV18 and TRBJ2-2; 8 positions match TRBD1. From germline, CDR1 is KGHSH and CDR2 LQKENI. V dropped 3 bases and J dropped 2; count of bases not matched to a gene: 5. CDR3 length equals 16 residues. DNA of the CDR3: TGTGCCAGCTCACCTCGACAGGGGCTTAACACCGGGGAGCTGTTTTTT. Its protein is CASSPRQGLNTGELFF.

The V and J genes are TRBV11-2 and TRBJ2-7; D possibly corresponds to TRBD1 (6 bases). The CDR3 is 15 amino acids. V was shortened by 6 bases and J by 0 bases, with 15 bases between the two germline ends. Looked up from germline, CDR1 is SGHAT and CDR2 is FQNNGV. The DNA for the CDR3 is TGTGCCAGCAGAATCGGGACAATTAGCTCCTACGAGCAGTACTTC. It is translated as CASRIGTISSYEQYF.

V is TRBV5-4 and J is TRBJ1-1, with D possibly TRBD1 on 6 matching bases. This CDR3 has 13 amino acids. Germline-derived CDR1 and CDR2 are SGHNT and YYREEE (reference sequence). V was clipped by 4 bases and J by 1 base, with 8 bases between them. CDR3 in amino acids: CASSLQGNTEAFF. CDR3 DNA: TGTGCCAGCAGCCTACAGGGGAACACTGAAGCTTTCTTT.

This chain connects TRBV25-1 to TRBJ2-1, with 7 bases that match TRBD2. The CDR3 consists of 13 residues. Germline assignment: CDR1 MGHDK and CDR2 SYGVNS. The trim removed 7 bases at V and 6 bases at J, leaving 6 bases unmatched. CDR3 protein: CASMRSGGNEQFF. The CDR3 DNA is TGTGCCAGCATGAGATCGGGGGGCAATGAGCAGTTCTTC.

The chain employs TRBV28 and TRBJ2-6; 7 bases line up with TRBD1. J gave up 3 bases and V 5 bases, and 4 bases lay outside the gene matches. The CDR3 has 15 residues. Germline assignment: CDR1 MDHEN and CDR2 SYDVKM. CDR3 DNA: TGTGCCAGCAGTAAACAGGGGAATGGGGCCAACGTCCTGACTTTC. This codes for CASSKQGNGANVLTF.

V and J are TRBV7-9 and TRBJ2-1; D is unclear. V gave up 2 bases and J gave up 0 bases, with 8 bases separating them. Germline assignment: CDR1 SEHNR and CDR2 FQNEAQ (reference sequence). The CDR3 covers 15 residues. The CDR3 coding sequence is TGTGCCAGCAGCTTATTGTTGTTCTCCTACAATGAGCAGTTCTTC. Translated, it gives CASSLLLFSYNEQFF. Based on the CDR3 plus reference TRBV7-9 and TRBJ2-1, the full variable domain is DTGVSQNPRHKITKRGQNVTFRCDPISEHNRLYWYRQTLGQGPEFLTYFQNEAQLEKSRLLSDRFSAERPKGSFSTLEIQRTEQGDSAMYLCASSLLLFSYNEQFFGPGTRLTVL.

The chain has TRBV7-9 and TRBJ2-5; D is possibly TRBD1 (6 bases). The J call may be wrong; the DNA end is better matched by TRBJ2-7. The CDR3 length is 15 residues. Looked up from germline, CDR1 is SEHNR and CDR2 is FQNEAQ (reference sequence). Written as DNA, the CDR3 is TGTGCCAGCAGCTACAAGACAGGCCTTCCCTACGAGCAGTACTTC. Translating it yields CASSYKTGLPYEQYF.

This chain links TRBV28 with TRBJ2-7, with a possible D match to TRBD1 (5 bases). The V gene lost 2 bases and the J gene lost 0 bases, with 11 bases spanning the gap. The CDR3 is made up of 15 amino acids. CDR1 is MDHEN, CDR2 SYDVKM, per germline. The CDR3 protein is CASSLGAGVSYEQYF. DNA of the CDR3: TGTGCCAGCAGTTTAGGGGCAGGAGTCTCCTACGAGCAGTACTTC.

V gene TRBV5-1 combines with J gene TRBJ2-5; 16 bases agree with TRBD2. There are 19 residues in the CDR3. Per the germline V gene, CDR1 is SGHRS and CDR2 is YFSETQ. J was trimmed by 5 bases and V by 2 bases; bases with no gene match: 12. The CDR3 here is CASSFPGGLAGGQVETQYF. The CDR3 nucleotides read TGCGCCAGCAGCTTCCCCGGGGGACTAGCGGGGGGGCAGGTGGAGACCCAGTACTTC. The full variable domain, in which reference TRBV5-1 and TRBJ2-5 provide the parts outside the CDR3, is KAGVTQTPRYLIKTRGQQVTLSCSPISGHRSVSWYQQTPGQGLQFLFEYFSETQRNKGNFPGRFSGRQFSNSRSEMNVSTLELGDSALYLCASSFPGGLAGGQVETQYFGPGTRLLVL.

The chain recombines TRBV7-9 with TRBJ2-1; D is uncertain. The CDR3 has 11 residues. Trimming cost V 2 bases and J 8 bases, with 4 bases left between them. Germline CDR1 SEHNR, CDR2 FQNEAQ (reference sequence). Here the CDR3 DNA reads TGTGCCAGCAGCTTATTCGATGAGCAGTTCTTC. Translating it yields CASSLFDEQFF.